This T cell receptor beta chain was captured in a study of blood T cell repertoires in COVID-19. TCRdb's copy holds only in-frame clones and misses some; the assay was immunoSEQ multiplex PCR. The sample holds under 60,000 clones; about 87% are singletons and the top ten take more than 6%. The clonotype was recovered from a woman aged 55-69 years with COVID-19, enrolled during active disease. Sequencing was performed on peripheral blood.

The CDR3 sequence is CASSPRAGGSTDTQYF. The CDR3 coding sequence is TGTGCCAGCAGCCCCCGGGCGGGAGGAAGCACAGATACGCAGTATTTT. J is TRBJ2-3 and V is TRBV9, with 8 positions matching TRBD2. The J segment lost 0 bases and the V segment lost 4 bases, leaving 7 bases of the junction unmatched. The CDR3 sequence is 16 residues long. Germline V gene sequence: CDR1 SGDLS, CDR2 YYNGEE. Drawing the rest from reference TRBV9 and TRBJ2-3, the complete variable domain is DSGVTQTPKHLITATGQRVTLRCSPRSGDLSVYWYQQSLDQGLQFLIQYYNGEERAKGNILERFSAQQFPDLHSELNLSSLELGDSALYFCASSPRAGGSTDTQYFGPGTRLTVL.